Listed here is a single T cell receptor (beta chain). What it binds is unknown. Healthy donors of bone marrow made up the group. These donors counted as nominally healthy when sampled, but unrecorded immune exposures were likely. This sample was included in a study of cytomegalovirus exposure and HLA in healthy donors. Study results and limitations: Earlier analysis looked at TCR beta V segments, and most were productive about 87% or about 30% of the time. The sole available immune exposure information was CMV serostatus.

Trimming cost V 3 bases and J 2 bases, with 10 bases left between them. The germline V gene encodes CDR1 KGHSH and CDR2 LQKENI. CDR3 size: 14 residues. 13 Jbeta primers and 60 Vbeta primers were used for the PCR. Sequencing was performed with immunoSEQ multiplex PCR; in TCRdb, only in-frame clones are kept and a portion is missing. Of more than 85,000 clones listed, about 86% are singletons. The sample consisted of PBMCs. This receptor was taken from a man between 35 and 55 years old in good health and CMV-seronegative. V is TRBV18 and J is TRBJ1-2; D remains unclear. The DNA of the CDR3 is TGTGCCAGCTCACCCTTGGGCGCAAACTATGGCTACACCTTC. Translating it yields CASSPLGANYGYTF. Using reference TRBV18 and TRBJ1-2 for the parts outside the CDR3, the full variable domain is NAGVMQNPRHLVRRRGQEARLRCSPMKGHSHVYWYRQLPEEGLKFMVYLQKENIIDESGMPKERFSAEFPKEGPSILRIQQVVRGDSAAYFCASSPLGANYGYTFGSGTRLTVV.